Following are 5 T cell receptor beta chains from one sample sequenced in a study of T cells in localized non-small cell lung cancer. Generated by immunoSEQ multiplex PCR, the TCRdb table keeps only in-frame clones and is missing some. The sample has 10,000 to 13,000 clones; nearly 50% are singletons. The specimen comprised lymph node tissue, sampled before any cancer treatment. The receptor source for this set is a woman aged 40-70 years with stage II squamous cell lung carcinoma.

A few counts support this clone. The J gene is TRBJ1-2, the V gene TRBV11-3; D is possibly TRBD1 (5 bases). V was clipped by 2 bases and J by 4 bases, with 11 bases between them. Germline lookup yields CDR1 SGHNT and CDR2 YENEEA. The CDR3 contains 14 residues. The CDR3 sequence: CASSLSRDFYGYTF. DNA of the CDR3: TGTGCCAGCAGCTTATCCAGGGACTTCTATGGCTACACCTTC.

V usage is TRBV29-1 and J usage is TRBJ2-1; 10 bases are a match to TRBD2. The CDR3 is made up of 14 amino acids. Germline V CDR1 and CDR2: SQVTM, ANQGSEA. Trimming took 4 bases from V and 6 from J; bases not matched to a gene: 6. The CDR3, as DNA: TGCAGCGTTGGAGCGGGAGGGGCCGGCAATGAGCAGTTCTTC. It codes for CSVGAGGAGNEQFF.

The sample holds a few counts of this clone. The gene calls are TRBV11-3 and TRBJ2-7, with 7 bases matching TRBD1. Trimming at V came to 4 bases and at J to 0 bases, leaving 3 bases not matched to a gene. Germline CDR1 reads SGHNT; CDR2 reads YENEEA. This CDR3 comprises 14 residues. The CDR3 here is CASSSRGNSYEQYF. The CDR3 bases are TGTGCCAGCAGCTCCAGGGGGAACTCCTACGAGCAGTACTTC. The full variable domain, with the rest looked up from reference TRBV11-3 and TRBJ2-7, is EAGVVQSPRYKIIEKKQPVAFWCNPISGHNTLYWYLQNLGQGPELLIRYENEEAVDDSQLPKDRFSAERLKGVDSTLKIQPAELGDSAVYLCASSSRGNSYEQYFGPGTRLTVT.

This clone has only one observation. One end of the junction varies from germline; a read error may be responsible. The chain carries TRBV28 and TRBJ1-4, with TRBD1 matching over 9 bases. The CDR3 has 15 residues. Germline V gives CDR1 MDHEN, CDR2 SYDVKM. The CDR3, as DNA: TGTGCCAGCAGCTTATCGGGACAGGGAGGCGAAAAACTGTTTTTT. Its protein is CASSLSGQGGEKLFF.

The CDR3 DNA reads as TGCAGCGTTGAAATTCAGGGTGGGAACTATGGCTACACCTTC. Protein product: CSVEIQGGNYGYTF. V is TRBV29-1 and J is TRBJ1-2; D possibly corresponds to TRBD1 (5 bases). The CDR3 consists of 14 residues. V shed 2 bases and J shed 2 bases, with 12 bases lying between them. Per germline, CDR1 SQVTM and CDR2 ANQGSEA. The variable domain in full, with the rest retrieved from reference TRBV29-1 and TRBJ1-2, is SAVISQKPSRDICQRGTSLTIQCQVDSQVTMMFWYRQQPGQSLTLIATANQGSEATYESGFVIDKFPISRPNLTFSTLTVSNMSPEDSSIYLCSVEIQGGNYGYTFGSGTRLTVV.